The rows below give T cell receptor beta chains drawn from one sample of a study of post-analysis software for immune sequencing data. TCRdb used MiXCR to reprocess the PCR reads, holding one entry per CDR3 protein. Of fewer than 900,000 distinct CDR3 sequences listed, approximately 44% are singletons. Sequenced sample: blood. These receptors were taken from a girl between 5 and 17 years old with multiple sclerosis. CDR3s include the opening cysteine and the closing phenylalanine or tryptophan. Each record gives: J gene, D gene, clone size, V gene, CDR3 DNA, CDR3 protein. D genes are given only for firm matches. Not all rows give a size; the values are once, few, many and, for expanded clones, a class.

J gene: TRBJ1-4; D gene: -; clone size: -; V gene: TRBV10-3; CDR3 DNA: TGTGCCCCATCACTCCCGGGGGGGGTCGTGGATGAAAAACTGTTTTTT; CDR3 protein: CAPSLPGGVVDEKLFF
J gene: TRBJ2-7; D gene: -; clone size: -; V gene: TRBV5-1; CDR3 DNA: TGCGCCAGCAGCTTGGGAAAGGGAAGTGGCGAGCAGTACTTC; CDR3 protein: CASSLGKGSGEQYF
J gene: TRBJ2-1; D gene: TRBD2; clone size: -; V gene: TRBV11-2; CDR3 DNA: TGTGCCAGCAGCACCCCGTGGGGGGTAGCGGGAGGGCCGGACTACAATGAGCAGTTCTTC; CDR3 protein: CASSTPWGVAGGPDYNEQFF
J gene: TRBJ2-3; D gene: TRBD2; clone size: few; V gene: TRBV6-5; CDR3 DNA: TGTGCCAGCAGTCATACTAGCGGGAGCACAGATACGCAGTATTTT; CDR3 protein: CASSHTSGSTDTQYF
J gene: TRBJ1-2; D gene: -; clone size: few; V gene: TRBV7-2; CDR3 DNA: TGTGCCAGCAGCTTAGGTAGCGAGCAGGGGCTTCAATATGGCTACACCTTC; CDR3 protein: CASSLGSEQGLQYGYTF
J gene: TRBJ1-2; D gene: -; clone size: -; V gene: TRBV29-1; CDR3 DNA: TGCAGCTCATTAGGGGCGTATGGCTACACCTTC; CDR3 protein: CSSLGAYGYTF
J gene: TRBJ1-2; D gene: -; clone size: few; V gene: TRBV5-6; CDR3 DNA: TGTGCCAGCAGCTTAATCACTCGCGAGGGGACCGCCAAGGCTAACTATGGCTACACCTTC; CDR3 protein: CASSLITREGTAKANYGYTF
J gene: TRBJ2-7; D gene: -; clone size: -; V gene: TRBV13; CDR3 DNA: TGTGCCAGCAGCTTGGGTATAGCGGTCTCCTACGAGCAGTACTTC; CDR3 protein: CASSLGIAVSYEQYF
J gene: TRBJ2-7; D gene: -; clone size: few; V gene: TRBV12-3/TRBV12-4; CDR3 DNA: TGTGCCAGCACCGCAGGACTCTCCTACGAGCAGTACTTC; CDR3 protein: CASTAGLSYEQYF
J gene: TRBJ2-7; D gene: TRBD1; clone size: -; V gene: TRBV29-1; CDR3 DNA: TGCAGCGTTGTTAAGAGGACAGGATCCTACGAGCAGTACTTC; CDR3 protein: CSVVKRTGSYEQYF
J gene: TRBJ2-1; D gene: -; clone size: few; V gene: TRBV27; CDR3 DNA: TGTGCCAGCAGTTTGACGGGGCTCAACCCGTACAATGAGCAGTTCTTC; CDR3 protein: CASSLTGLNPYNEQFF
J gene: TRBJ2-7; D gene: -; clone size: -; V gene: TRBV7-3; CDR3 DNA: TGTGCCAGCAGCTTAAACCCAGGGGCCTACGAGCAGTACTTC; CDR3 protein: CASSLNPGAYEQYF
J gene: TRBJ2-3; D gene: -; clone size: few; V gene: TRBV20-1; CDR3 DNA: TGCAGTGCCCGCGTCGGGTGGGCAACAGATACGCAGTATTTT; CDR3 protein: CSARVGWATDTQYF
J gene: TRBJ2-5; D gene: -; clone size: -; V gene: TRBV29-1; CDR3 DNA: TGCAGCGTCGGCTGGGGCAGGGGGGTTGAGCAAGAGACCCAGTACTTC; CDR3 protein: CSVGWGRGVEQETQYF
J gene: TRBJ2-3; D gene: TRBD2; clone size: few; V gene: TRBV10-3; CDR3 DNA: TGTGCCATCAACCGTGGGACTAGCGGGAGAGGGGGGGCAGATACGCAGTATTTT; CDR3 protein: CAINRGTSGRGGADTQYF
J gene: TRBJ2-7; D gene: -; clone size: -; V gene: TRBV11-1; CDR3 DNA: TGTGCCAGCAGCTCTTACGAGCGGGCTTACGAGCAGTACTTC; CDR3 protein: CASSSYERAYEQYF
J gene: TRBJ2-7; D gene: TRBD2; clone size: few; V gene: TRBV20-1; CDR3 DNA: TGCAGTGCTAGGAGCGGGACTCGGTATGAGCAGTACTTC; CDR3 protein: CSARSGTRYEQYF
J gene: TRBJ2-3; D gene: -; clone size: few; V gene: TRBV27; CDR3 DNA: TGTGCCAGCAGTCCGCAGGTAGCGTCCCGAGGTGATACGCAGTATTTT; CDR3 protein: CASSPQVASRGDTQYF
J gene: TRBJ2-7; D gene: TRBD2; clone size: few; V gene: TRBV20-1; CDR3 DNA: TGCAGTGCTATGCCGGGGCTAGCGGTGTACGAGCAGTACTTC; CDR3 protein: CSAMPGLAVYEQYF
J gene: TRBJ2-2; D gene: TRBD2; clone size: once; V gene: TRBV12-3/TRBV12-4; CDR3 DNA: TGTGCCAGCAGTTTACGCAGCGGGATCGGTACCGGGGAGCTGTTTTTT; CDR3 protein: CASSLRSGIGTGELFF
J gene: TRBJ2-3; D gene: -; clone size: few; V gene: TRBV5-1; CDR3 DNA: TGCGCCAGCAGCTTCCTGGCGCAGTATTTT; CDR3 protein: CASSFLAQYF
J gene: TRBJ2-1; D gene: -; clone size: -; V gene: TRBV5-1; CDR3 DNA: TGCGCCACCCAGACCGGGCCAAGCAACGAGCAGTTCTTC; CDR3 protein: CATQTGPSNEQFF
J gene: TRBJ2-1; D gene: TRBD2; clone size: -; V gene: TRBV4-3; CDR3 DNA: TGCGCCAGCAGCCGGTTTGGCGGGAGGCCCTCCTACAATGAGCAGTTCTTC; CDR3 protein: CASSRFGGRPSYNEQFF
J gene: TRBJ1-5; D gene: -; clone size: -; V gene: TRBV6-2/TRBV6-3; CDR3 DNA: TGTGCCAGCAGTCCAGACAGGATTAGCAATCAGCCCCAGCATTTT; CDR3 protein: CASSPDRISNQPQHF
J gene: TRBJ1-5; D gene: -; clone size: -; V gene: TRBV25-1; CDR3 DNA: TGTGCCAGCAGTGAACAGGGTGCTAATCAGCCCCAGCATTTT; CDR3 protein: CASSEQGANQPQHF
J gene: TRBJ2-5; D gene: -; clone size: -; V gene: TRBV20-1; CDR3 DNA: TGCAGTGCTACACCACGGGGAGCGGGTGGAATAGGGAAGACCCAGTACTTC; CDR3 protein: CSATPRGAGGIGKTQYF
J gene: TRBJ2-7; D gene: -; clone size: -; V gene: TRBV7-2; CDR3 DNA: TGTGCCAGCAGCCCAACGGACAGCACTTGGAGCGAGCAGTACTTC; CDR3 protein: CASSPTDSTWSEQYF
J gene: TRBJ2-7; D gene: TRBD2; clone size: -; V gene: TRBV7-9; CDR3 DNA: TGTGCCAGCAGCTCTCCAGCGGGAATAAGCTGCGAGCAGTACTTC; CDR3 protein: CASSSPAGISCEQYF
J gene: TRBJ2-3; D gene: TRBD2; clone size: -; V gene: TRBV5-1; CDR3 DNA: TGCGCCAGCAGCTTGGATGTGGGGACTAGCTATGCAGATACGCAGTATTTT; CDR3 protein: CASSLDVGTSYADTQYF
J gene: TRBJ2-5; D gene: TRBD1; clone size: few; V gene: TRBV20-1; CDR3 DNA: TGCAGTGCCGGGACAGGGGGGCGAGAGACCCAGTACTTC; CDR3 protein: CSAGTGGRETQYF
J gene: TRBJ2-1; D gene: TRBD1; clone size: -; V gene: TRBV12-3/TRBV12-4; CDR3 DNA: TGTGCCAGCCTACGAGGACAGGGGACCGGGAATGAGCAGTTCTTC; CDR3 protein: CASLRGQGTGNEQFF
J gene: TRBJ2-7; D gene: -; clone size: -; V gene: TRBV28; CDR3 DNA: TGTGCCAGCAGTTCCGACAGATTCCACGAGCAGTACTTC; CDR3 protein: CASSSDRFHEQYF
J gene: TRBJ2-3; D gene: -; clone size: -; V gene: TRBV7-2; CDR3 DNA: TGTGCCAGCAGCTTAGTAGTAAGGTTGATGCAAGATACGCAGTATTTT; CDR3 protein: CASSLVVRLMQDTQYF
J gene: TRBJ2-7; D gene: -; clone size: few; V gene: TRBV25-1; CDR3 DNA: TGTGCCAGCAGTGAACCATCAGCGGACAGCCCTTACGAGCAGTACTTC; CDR3 protein: CASSEPSADSPYEQYF
J gene: TRBJ1-1; D gene: -; clone size: -; V gene: TRBV29-1; CDR3 DNA: TGCAGCGTTGTGTGGGCAGGGAGATTCACTGAAGCTTTCTTT; CDR3 protein: CSVVWAGRFTEAFF
J gene: TRBJ1-1; D gene: TRBD1; clone size: -; V gene: TRBV5-6; CDR3 DNA: TGTGCCAGCAGCTTACCGGGACAGCGGAACACTGAAGCTTTCTTT; CDR3 protein: CASSLPGQRNTEAFF
J gene: TRBJ1-2; D gene: -; clone size: -; V gene: TRBV25-1; CDR3 DNA: TGTGCCACGGTTCACGCCCCCGGGGGCTACACCTTC; CDR3 protein: CATVHAPGGYTF
J gene: TRBJ2-5; D gene: TRBD2; clone size: -; V gene: TRBV3-1; CDR3 DNA: TGTGCCAGCAGCCAAGACTGGACTAGAGAAGGGGAGACCCAGTACTTC; CDR3 protein: CASSQDWTREGETQYF
J gene: TRBJ1-4; D gene: -; clone size: -; V gene: TRBV11-2; CDR3 DNA: TGTGCCAGCAGCAGCCTAAAGGAGGGGGGAATTAGGGAAAAACTGTTTTTT; CDR3 protein: CASSSLKEGGIREKLFF
J gene: TRBJ2-3; D gene: TRBD2; clone size: -; V gene: TRBV18; CDR3 DNA: TGTGCCAGCTCGGATAGCGGGAGCCCTAGCACAGATACGCAGTATTTT; CDR3 protein: CASSDSGSPSTDTQYF
J gene: TRBJ2-1; D gene: TRBD2; clone size: -; V gene: TRBV6-5; CDR3 DNA: TGTGCCAGCAGTTATGGCCTAGCGGGAAGTGAGCAGTTTTTC; CDR3 protein: CASSYGLAGSEQFF
J gene: TRBJ2-1; D gene: TRBD2; clone size: -; V gene: TRBV12-3/TRBV12-4; CDR3 DNA: TGTGCCAGCAGGGGGACTAGCGGGATGTCCCCCTACAATGAGCAGTTCTTC; CDR3 protein: CASRGTSGMSPYNEQFF
J gene: TRBJ2-4; D gene: -; clone size: -; V gene: TRBV5-6; CDR3 DNA: TGTGCCAGCAGGGCCAGTGGGGGGAACATTCAGTACTTC; CDR3 protein: CASRASGGNIQYF
J gene: TRBJ1-1; D gene: -; clone size: -; V gene: TRBV19; CDR3 DNA: TGTGCCAGTAGTACCTCCCCGGGGCGAGTCACTGAAGCTTTCTTT; CDR3 protein: CASSTSPGRVTEAFF
J gene: TRBJ2-5; D gene: -; clone size: -; V gene: TRBV6-5; CDR3 DNA: TGTGCCAGCAGGCCCGGCGACAGAGGCAACCAAGAGACCCAGTACTTC; CDR3 protein: CASRPGDRGNQETQYF
J gene: TRBJ2-2; D gene: TRBD1; clone size: -; V gene: TRBV6-5; CDR3 DNA: TGTGCCAGCAGTAGAGGGACAGGGGATATCGGGGAGCTGTTTTTT; CDR3 protein: CASSRGTGDIGELFF
J gene: TRBJ2-5; D gene: -; clone size: -; V gene: TRBV10-2; CDR3 DNA: TGCGCCAGCAGTGAGAATCGGGGGGAGACCCAGTACTTC; CDR3 protein: CASSENRGETQYF
J gene: TRBJ2-1; D gene: TRBD2; clone size: once; V gene: TRBV19; CDR3 DNA: TGTGCCAGTAGTATTGATGGGCTAGCGGGAGGGCAGTTCTTC; CDR3 protein: CASSIDGLAGGQFF
J gene: TRBJ1-2; D gene: -; clone size: -; V gene: TRBV13; CDR3 DNA: TGTGCCAGCAGCCCAGGGGATGGTGGCTACACCTTC; CDR3 protein: CASSPGDGGYTF
J gene: TRBJ2-2; D gene: -; clone size: -; V gene: TRBV29-1; CDR3 DNA: TGCAGCGTTGGCGCGGGGGCTGGCGGGGAGCTGTTTTTT; CDR3 protein: CSVGAGAGGELFF
J gene: TRBJ2-7; D gene: TRBD1; clone size: few; V gene: TRBV28; CDR3 DNA: TGTGCCAGCAGCCCCTACCGGGACAGGGCCTACGAGCAGTACTTC; CDR3 protein: CASSPYRDRAYEQYF
J gene: TRBJ1-1; D gene: -; clone size: -; V gene: TRBV4-1; CDR3 DNA: TGCGCCAGCAGCCAAGATCCAGGCGGGCGGGCTTTCTTT; CDR3 protein: CASSQDPGGRAFF